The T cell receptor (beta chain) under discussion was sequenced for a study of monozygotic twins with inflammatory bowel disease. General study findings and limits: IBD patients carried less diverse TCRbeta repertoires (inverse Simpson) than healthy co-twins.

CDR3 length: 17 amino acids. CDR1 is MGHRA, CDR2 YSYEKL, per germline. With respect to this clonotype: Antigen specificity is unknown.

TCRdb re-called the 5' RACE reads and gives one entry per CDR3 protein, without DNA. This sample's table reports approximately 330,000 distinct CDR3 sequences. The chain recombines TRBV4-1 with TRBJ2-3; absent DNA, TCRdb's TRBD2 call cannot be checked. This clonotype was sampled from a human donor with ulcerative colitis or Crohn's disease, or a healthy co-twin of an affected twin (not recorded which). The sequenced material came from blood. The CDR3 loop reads CASSQETSGLSTDTQYF.